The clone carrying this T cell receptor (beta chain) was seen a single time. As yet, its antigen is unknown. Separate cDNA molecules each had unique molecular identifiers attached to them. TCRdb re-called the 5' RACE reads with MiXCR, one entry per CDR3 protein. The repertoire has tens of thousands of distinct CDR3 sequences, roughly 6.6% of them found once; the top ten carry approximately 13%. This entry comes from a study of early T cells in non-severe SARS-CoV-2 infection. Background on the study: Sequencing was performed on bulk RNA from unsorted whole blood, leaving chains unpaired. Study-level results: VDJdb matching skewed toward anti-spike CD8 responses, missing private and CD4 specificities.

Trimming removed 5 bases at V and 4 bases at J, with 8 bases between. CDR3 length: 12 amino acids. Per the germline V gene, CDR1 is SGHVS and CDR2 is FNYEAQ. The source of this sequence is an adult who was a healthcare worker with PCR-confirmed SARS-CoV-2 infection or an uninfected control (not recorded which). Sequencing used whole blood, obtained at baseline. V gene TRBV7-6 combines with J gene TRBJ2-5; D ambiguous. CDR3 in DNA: TGTGCCAGCAGCACCCACAGAGAGACCCAGTACTTC. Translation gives CASSTHRETQYF.